This T cell receptor beta chain was identified during a study of T cell repertoires in cytomegalovirus infection. Looking at the study overall: Recently identified HLA-C-restricted CMV epitopes were used, and well-studied HLA-B-restricted CMV epitopes were used as well. In public TCR beta signatures, there were indications of both CMV infection and matching HLA type.

Via MiXCR, TCRdb re-called the reads, giving one row per CDR3 protein. The table records approximately 990,000 distinct CDR3 sequences, approximately 30% of them present only once. Study-level points and caveats: Of the TCR beta families, the public ones yielded a cumulative frequency that identified carriers of CMV plus the relevant HLA. Across the ex vivo response, the dominant clonotypes were HLA-C-restricted CMV-specific TCR beta clonotypes.

V lost 2 bases and J 4 bases, leaving 5 bases between the germline ends. This CDR3 is 12 amino acids long. Germline lookup yields CDR1 LGHNT and CDR2 FRNRAP. This clonotype was seen a handful of times. What it binds is unknown. The gene calls are TRBV12-5 and TRBJ1-1, with D uncertain. This TCR came from a human donor in good health (CMV status not recorded). Some clones in this sample may be carry-over from other donors' samples. This material consisted of cultured CD8+ T cells from PBMCs, taken from culture after CMV antigen stimulation. Written as DNA, the CDR3 is TGTGCTAGTGGTTTGAATCCCACTGAAGCTTTCTTT. It yields the protein CASGLNPTEAFF.